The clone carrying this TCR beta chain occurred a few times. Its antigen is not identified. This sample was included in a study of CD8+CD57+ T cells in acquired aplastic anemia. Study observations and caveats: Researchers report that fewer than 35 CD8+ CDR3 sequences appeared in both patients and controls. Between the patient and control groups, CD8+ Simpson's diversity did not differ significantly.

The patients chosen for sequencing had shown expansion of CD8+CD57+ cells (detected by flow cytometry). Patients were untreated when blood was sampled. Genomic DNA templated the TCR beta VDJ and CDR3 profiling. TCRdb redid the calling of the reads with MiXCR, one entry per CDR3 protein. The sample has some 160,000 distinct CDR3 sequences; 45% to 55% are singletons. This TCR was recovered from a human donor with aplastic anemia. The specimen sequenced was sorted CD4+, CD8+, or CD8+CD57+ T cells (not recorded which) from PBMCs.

CDR3 DNA sequence: TGTGCCAGCAGTTTCGGCGGTGGGGCTGAAGCTTTCTTT. Translation gives CASSFGGGAEAFF. This chain connects TRBV27 to TRBJ1-1; D is uncertain. Germline loops: CDR1 MNHEY, CDR2 SMNVEV (reference sequence). V was pared by 3 bases and J by 6 bases, with 11 bases between. CDR3 length: 13 residues.